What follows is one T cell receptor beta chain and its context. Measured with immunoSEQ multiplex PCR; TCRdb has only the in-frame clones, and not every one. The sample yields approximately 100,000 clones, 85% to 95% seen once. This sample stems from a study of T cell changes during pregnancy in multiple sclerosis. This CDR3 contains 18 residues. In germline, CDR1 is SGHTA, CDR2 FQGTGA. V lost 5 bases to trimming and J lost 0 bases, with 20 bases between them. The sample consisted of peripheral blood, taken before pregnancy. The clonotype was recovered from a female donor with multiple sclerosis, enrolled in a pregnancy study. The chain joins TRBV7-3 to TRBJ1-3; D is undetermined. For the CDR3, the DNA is TGTGCCAGCAGCCATTTCATAATAGGACTGACCTCTGGAAACACCATATATTTT. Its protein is CASSHFIIGLTSGNTIYF.